This T cell receptor (beta chain) was observed in a study of T cell responses to AZD1222 COVID-19 vaccine. V lost 6 bases and J 4 bases, leaving 10 bases between the germline ends. This CDR3 comprises 12 residues. Germline CDR1 and CDR2: SGHTS and YDEGEE. Produced via immunoSEQ multiplex PCR; TCRdb's table is partial and in-frame only. The sample holds about 120,000 clones, around nine tenths seen once. The V call is TRBV5-8, the J call TRBJ1-2; D is uncertain. The TCR sequence derives from an adult in good health. The material sequenced was peripheral blood, taken on day 0 of AZD1222 vaccination. CDR3 loop: CASTLQIYGYTF. In nucleotides, the CDR3 is TGTGCCAGCACCTTACAGATCTATGGCTACACCTTC.